This T cell receptor beta chain came from a study of identical twins. The CDR3 consists of 14 residues. Germline V lookup: CDR1 MNHEY, CDR2 SVGAGI. V was clipped by 4 bases and J by 6 bases; unmatched bases: 6. There are many counts of this clonotype. As yet, its antigen is unknown. The authors used template switching to add a universal primer site and gave cDNA unique molecular identifiers. Using its own MiXCR run on the 5' RACE reads, TCRdb lists one record per CDR3 protein. The sample lists roughly 350,000 distinct CDR3 sequences, about 12% occurring once. Study-wide results and caveats: For cord blood, abundant beta clonotypes had fewer insertions, unlike memory repertoires, which showed none. Model-predicted out-of-frame TCR alpha sharing fell below observed values in monozygotic twins. These conclusions were based on statistical analysis (cross-sectional, not following the same donors).

The sample also formed part of further work on yellow fever vaccine responses in identical twins.

The receptor comes from a woman younger than 30 in good health. The chain combines TRBV6-5 with TRBJ1-1; 9 nucleotides agree with TRBD1. Source material: CD8+ T cells sorted from blood. In DNA form, the CDR3 reads TGTGCCAGCAGTTGGGGACAGGGCGTCGCTGAAGCTTTCTTT. Encoded protein: CASSWGQGVAEAFF.